These 32 T cell receptor beta chains originate from one sample sequenced in a study of cytomegalovirus exposure and HLA in healthy donors. Libraries were prepared by immunoSEQ multiplex PCR; TCRdb keeps only in-frame clonotypes and omits some of them. The sample carries tens of thousands of clones, 89% recorded once. The specimen was PBMCs. These receptors all come from a woman aged 18-29 years in good health and CMV-seronegative.

V gene TRBV29-1 combines with J gene TRBJ1-2, with TRBD1 matching over 8 bases. Germline values: CDR1 SQVTM, CDR2 ANQGSEA. The CDR3 has 16 amino acids. V gave up 3 bases and J gave up 3 bases; unmatched junction bases: 12. The CDR3 spells CSVDPGQEGPDYGYTF. The DNA for the CDR3 is TGCAGCGTTGACCCGGGACAGGAAGGGCCTGACTATGGCTACACCTTC.

The chain has TRBV6-1 and TRBJ2-3; possibly TRBD2 for D (6 bases). In germline, CDR1 is MNHNS, CDR2 SASEGT. The CDR3 has 17 amino acids. V lost 3 bases to trimming and J lost 4 bases, with 20 bases between them. The CDR3 DNA follows: TGTGCCAGCAGTGATGGCCACTTGAGAGGGGAGGCAGATACGCAGTATTTT. It is translated as CASSDGHLRGEADTQYF.

The chain is built from TRBV30 and TRBJ2-7; 7 positions match TRBD2. In germline, CDR1 is GTSNPN, CDR2 SVGIG (reference sequence). The CDR3 spans 13 residues. Unmatched junction bases numbered 9, after V lost 7 bases and J lost 3 bases. The CDR3 sequence: CASDWGGVYEQYF. Here the CDR3 DNA reads TGTGCCTCGGATTGGGGGGGGGTCTACGAGCAGTACTTC.

The genes are TRBV5-4 and TRBJ2-5, with 8 bases that match TRBD2. The CDR3 has 14 amino acids. From germline, CDR1 is SGHNT and CDR2 YYREEE (reference sequence). The V gene end was trimmed by 3 bases and the J gene end by 5 bases; junction bases not matched to a gene: 6. CDR3 amino acids: CASSSRTSWETQYF. The DNA of the CDR3 is TGTGCCAGCAGCTCGCGGACTAGCTGGGAGACCCAGTACTTC.

The chain employs TRBV6-5 and TRBJ1-2; D gene uncertain. Looked up from germline, CDR1 is MNHEY and CDR2 is SVGAGI. With 5 bases removed from V and 6 bases from J, the gap between germline ends came to 10 bases. The CDR3 sequence is 12 residues long. In DNA, the CDR3 is TGTGCCAGCAGTCCACTAGGAAATGGCTACACCTTC. Its protein product is CASSPLGNGYTF.

This clone occurred a few times. The V gene is TRBV18, the J gene TRBJ2-4; a possible D gene is TRBD1 (5 bases). CDR1 is KGHSH, CDR2 LQKENI, per germline. Trimming took off 3 bases at V and 7 bases at J, with 22 bases between the two ends. This CDR3 contains 17 residues. The CDR3: CASSPQTTRAPGNIQYF. For the CDR3, the DNA is TGTGCCAGCTCACCCCAAACGACCCGGGCCCCAGGGAACATTCAGTACTTC.

The chain is built from TRBV5-4 and TRBJ2-5; TRBD2 matches 7 bases. Germline-derived CDR1 and CDR2 are SGHNT and YYREEE (reference sequence). The CDR3 covers 15 residues. V lost 1 base to trimming and J lost 4 bases; unmatched junction nucleotides: 7. The CDR3 nucleotides are TGTGCCAGCAGCTTGATGAGGCGGGAGAGAGAGACCCAGTACTTC. Protein product: CASSLMRRERETQYF.

This sequence joins TRBV5-1 and TRBJ2-7, with 7 nucleotides matching TRBD1. The germline V gene has CDR1 SGHRS and CDR2 YFSETQ. V lost 4 bases to trimming and J lost 2 bases; unmatched junction nucleotides: 21. The CDR3 has 19 residues. The CDR3, as DNA: TGCGCCAGCAGCGCATACTCAGAAATTGGGACAGTTAACACCTACGAGCAGTACTTC. It codes for CASSAYSEIGTVNTYEQYF.

This clone was counted only a few times. The J gene is TRBJ2-5, the V gene TRBV11-2, with 13 bases identical to TRBD2. Germline lookup yields CDR1 SGHAT and CDR2 FQNNGV. The CDR3 length is 16 residues. The V and J ends lost 5 bases and 0 bases, in that order; junction bases with no gene match: 3. The CDR3 DNA reads TGTGCCAGCAGCCCGGGGACTAGCGGGAACCAAGAGACCCAGTACTTC. Translated, it gives CASSPGTSGNQETQYF.

This chain links TRBV19 with TRBJ2-2; 11 bases are a match to TRBD2. V trimming: 6 bases; J trimming: 4 bases; junction bases outside the gene matches: 7. The CDR3 runs to 16 residues. Germline CDR1 and CDR2: LNHDA and SQIVND (reference sequence). In nucleotides, the CDR3 is TGTGCCAGTAGCCATAGCGGGAGGGCCTTCACCGGGGAGCTGTTTTTT. Encoded protein: CASSHSGRAFTGELFF. The full variable domain, completed using reference TRBV19 and TRBJ2-2, is DGGITQSPKYLFRKEGQNVTLSCEQNLNHDAMYWYRQDPGQGLRLIYYSQIVNDFQKGDIAEGYSVSREKKESFPLTVTSAQKNPTAFYLCASSHSGRAFTGELFFGEGSRLTVL.

The table lists this clone with a count of one. The CDR3 protein is CASSLWYEETQYF. CDR3 bases: TGTGCCAGCAGTTTATGGTATGAGGAGACCCAGTACTTC. V and J are TRBV27 and TRBJ2-5; D uncertain. This CDR3 spans 13 amino acids. From germline, CDR1 is MNHEY and CDR2 SMNVEV (reference sequence). V was clipped by 1 base and J by 5 bases, with 8 bases between them.

The chain employs TRBV5-8 and TRBJ2-7, with unresolved D. The CDR3 consists of 10 residues. V dropped 8 bases and J dropped 2 bases, with 5 bases sitting between them. In germline, CDR1 is SGHTS, CDR2 YDEGEE. The DNA for the CDR3 is TGTGCCAGTCTCGCCTACGAGCAGTACTTC. Encoded protein: CASLAYEQYF.

The chain carries TRBV28 and TRBJ1-5; TRBD1 agrees at 12 bases. The CDR3 is 17 residues long. V shed 2 bases and J 5 bases; nucleotides not matched to a gene: 7. Germline CDR1 reads MDHEN; CDR2 reads SYDVKM. The CDR3 sequence: CASSLLSGQGAHQPQHF. The CDR3 coding sequence is TGTGCCAGCAGTTTACTTTCGGGACAGGGGGCTCATCAGCCCCAGCATTTT.

The chain is built from TRBV7-2 and TRBJ2-2; D call uncertain. Germline lookup yields CDR1 SGHTA and CDR2 FQGNSA. The length of the CDR3 is 14 residues. The germline V and J ends were trimmed by 2 bases and 5 bases, with 9 bases remaining between them. CDR3 residues: CASSLFSRTGELFF. DNA for the CDR3: TGTGCCAGCAGCTTATTCTCACGGACCGGGGAGCTGTTTTTT.

The chain uses TRBV28 and TRBJ2-7; maybe TRBD1 (5 bases). The CDR3 is 13 amino acids. Germline V gives CDR1 MDHEN, CDR2 SYDVKM. The V end was cut by 2 bases, the J end by 3 bases, with 8 bases between. DNA for the CDR3: TGTGCCAGCAGTTTAGCAGGGTTCTACGAGCAGTACTTC. This codes for CASSLAGFYEQYF. Filled out from reference TRBV28 and TRBJ2-7, the complete variable domain reads DVKVTQSSRYLVKRTGEKVFLECVQDMDHENMFWYRQDPGLGLRLIYFSYDVKMKEKGDIPEGYSVSREKKERFSLILESASTNQTSMYLCASSLAGFYEQYFGPGTRLTVT.

This chain joins TRBV27 and TRBJ2-7; maybe TRBD1 (5 bases). Trimming stripped 2 bases from V and 2 bases from J, with 7 bases between. Germline loops: CDR1 MNHEY, CDR2 SMNVEV (reference sequence). The CDR3 has 13 amino acids. Here the CDR3 DNA reads TGTGCCAGCAGTTTAGGGGCCCCCTACGAGCAGTACTTC. This gives the protein CASSLGAPYEQYF.

This chain joins TRBV2 and TRBJ2-5; a possible D gene is TRBD2 (5 bases). CDR1 is SNHLY and CDR2 is FYNNEI in the germline V gene. The V end was cut by 5 bases, the J end by 4 bases, with 20 bases between. The CDR3 is 16 residues long. DNA for the CDR3: TGTGCCAGCAGTTGGAGAGGGATTAGGGTGCCAGAGACCCAGTACTTC. Protein sequence: CASSWRGIRVPETQYF.

This clone was observed a few times. The rearrangement links TRBV6-1 to TRBJ1-3, with TRBD1 matching 8 bases. Germline CDR1 and CDR2: MNHNS and SASEGT. This CDR3 region has 14 residues. J lost 2 bases, V lost 3 bases, and 0 bases had no gene match. The CDR3 reads CASSEGQAGNTIYF. The CDR3 nucleotides are TGTGCCAGCAGTGAGGGACAGGCTGGAAACACCATATATTTT.

The rearrangement joins TRBV5-1 to TRBJ2-7; 7 nucleotides match TRBD2. The CDR3 runs 15 residues. The V gene's germline CDR1 is SGHRS and CDR2 YFSETQ. The V gene end was trimmed by 0 bases and the J gene end by 1 base; junction bases not matched to a gene: 4. The CDR3, as DNA: TGCGCCAGCAGCTTGGACAACGGGGGGTCCTACGAGCAGTACTTC. Translating gives CASSLDNGGSYEQYF.

CDR3 sequence reads: CAWRGTGDSTPLHF. The DNA of the CDR3 is TGTGCCTGGAGGGGGACAGGGGATAGTACACCCCTCCACTTT. This chain connects TRBV30 to TRBJ1-6, with TRBD1 matching 10 bases. The CDR3 length is 14 residues. V shed 3 bases and J 11 bases; nucleotides not matched to a gene: 7. In germline, CDR1 is GTSNPN, CDR2 SVGIG (reference sequence).

V and J are TRBV28 and TRBJ2-7; D not resolved. Germline V gene data show CDR1 as MDHEN and CDR2 as SYDVKM. The CDR3 is 11 amino acids. Trimming stripped 6 bases from V and 7 bases from J, with 10 bases between. The CDR3 sequence: CASRSFREQYF. CDR3 in DNA: TGTGCCAGCAGAAGTTTCAGGGAGCAGTACTTC.

The chain couples TRBV19 to TRBJ2-6, with D perhaps TRBD2 (6 bases). V shed 6 bases and J shed 4 bases, with 13 bases lying between them. The germline gives CDR1 LNHDA, CDR2 SQIVND (reference sequence). This CDR3 is 15 amino acids long. The CDR3 DNA sequence: TGTGCCAGTAGATCGACCGGAGGGGGGGCCAACGTCCTGACTTTC. It specifies CASRSTGGGANVLTF.

V gene TRBV12-5 combines with J gene TRBJ2-7, with 7 bases that match TRBD1. Trimming cost V 4 bases and J 0 bases; bases outside gene matches: 9. Germline V gene sequence: CDR1 LGHNT, CDR2 FRNRAP. The CDR3 length is 16 residues. The CDR3 bases are TGTGCTAGTGGTTGGACTGTGAGGGACAGCTCCTACGAGCAGTACTTC. Amino acids: CASGWTVRDSSYEQYF. The variable domain in full, with the rest retrieved from reference TRBV12-5 and TRBJ2-7, is DARVTQTPRHKVTEMGQEVTMRCQPILGHNTVFWYRQTMMQGLELLAYFRNRAPLDDSGMPKDRFSAEMPDATLATLKIQPSEPRDSAVYFCASGWTVRDSSYEQYFGPGTRLTVT.

V is TRBV19 and J is TRBJ2-2; TRBD1 matches 9 bases. Germline CDR1 is LNHDA and CDR2 is SQIVND (reference sequence). The J segment lost 3 bases and the V segment lost 2 bases, leaving 7 bases of the junction unmatched. The CDR3 has 17 residues. Here the CDR3 DNA reads TGTGCCAGTAGTATAAACCGGGACAGGGTGTACACCGGGGAGCTGTTTTTT. It is translated as CASSINRDRVYTGELFF. Variable domain in full (rest from reference TRBV19 and TRBJ2-2): DGGITQSPKYLFRKEGQNVTLSCEQNLNHDAMYWYRQDPGQGLRLIYYSQIVNDFQKGDIAEGYSVSREKKESFPLTVTSAQKNPTAFYLCASSINRDRVYTGELFFGEGSRLTVL.

This clone was recorded a few times. This rearrangement joins TRBV28 to TRBJ1-1; the D gene is possibly TRBD1 (6 bases). The CDR3 length is 13 residues. V lost 7 bases and J 1 base, leaving 10 bases between the germline ends. CDR1 and CDR2 (germline): MDHEN, SYDVKM. DNA for the CDR3: TGTGCCAGCACGGGACACTCGAACACTGAAGCTTTCTTT. Translation: CASTGHSNTEAFF. Full variable domain (rest looked up from reference TRBV28 and TRBJ1-1): DVKVTQSSRYLVKRTGEKVFLECVQDMDHENMFWYRQDPGLGLRLIYFSYDVKMKEKGDIPEGYSVSREKKERFSLILESASTNQTSMYLCASTGHSNTEAFFGQGTRLTVV.

The chain recombines TRBV6-1 with TRBJ2-2; 11 bases fit TRBD2. The V gene's germline CDR1 is MNHNS and CDR2 SASEGT. Trimming cost V 3 bases and J 3 bases; bases outside gene matches: 3. This CDR3 is built from 16 residues. The CDR3 region is CASSEVAGGDTGELFF. The CDR3 DNA is TGTGCCAGCAGTGAGGTAGCGGGGGGGGACACCGGGGAGCTGTTTTTT.

The chain is built from TRBV18 and TRBJ1-1; possibly TRBD1 for D (5 bases). CDR3 size: 15 residues. CDR1 and CDR2 from the germline V gene are KGHSH and LQKENI. V was shortened by 1 base and J by 0 bases, with 9 bases between the two germline ends. The CDR3 coding sequence is TGTGCCAGCTCACCACGACAGACAATGAACACTGAAGCTTTCTTT. It yields the protein CASSPRQTMNTEAFF.

This clone was recorded a few times. The rearrangement links TRBV2 to TRBJ2-2, with 13 bases that match TRBD2. Germline CDR1 SNHLY, CDR2 FYNNEI. CDR3 length: 15 amino acids. V lost 1 base and J lost 9; bases outside the gene matches: 2. The CDR3 DNA follows: TGTGCCAGCAGTGAAGGGACTAGCGGGGGCCGGGAGCTGTTTTTT. Its translation is CASSEGTSGGRELFF. The full variable domain, its missing parts supplied by reference TRBV2 and TRBJ2-2, is EPEVTQTPSHQVTQMGQEVILRCVPISNHLYFYWYRQILGQKVEFLVSFYNNEISEKSEIFDDQFSVERPDGSNFTLKIRSTKLEDSAMYFCASSEGTSGGRELFFGEGSRLTVL.

This chain uses TRBV6-1 with TRBJ1-5, with TRBD1 matching over 12 bases. The CDR3 loop spans 15 amino acids. With V trimmed by 1 base and J by 5 bases, 0 bases remained unmatched. The germline V gene encodes CDR1 MNHNS and CDR2 SASEGT. This CDR3 reads CASSEGDRGHQPQHF. CDR3 in DNA: TGTGCCAGCAGTGAAGGGGACAGGGGGCATCAGCCCCAGCATTTT.

This clone appeared a few times. The genes are TRBV19 and TRBJ1-2, with 8 nucleotides matching TRBD1. Germline lookup yields CDR1 LNHDA and CDR2 SQIVND (reference sequence). This CDR3 is 14 amino acids long. Trimming removed 5 bases from V and 4 bases from J; junction bases left unmatched: 6. The CDR3 DNA reads TGTGCCAGTAGTGCAGGGGGCTTCGGCTATGGCTACACCTTC. Its translation is CASSAGGFGYGYTF.

This CDR3 reads CATSRGGTTEQYF. CDR3 coding DNA: TGTGCCACCAGCAGGGGGGGGACTACGGAGCAGTACTTC. The genes are TRBV15 and TRBJ2-7; TRBD2 agrees at 7 bases. Looked up from germline, CDR1 is LNHNV and CDR2 is YYDKDF (reference sequence). V dropped 3 bases and J dropped 7; count of bases not matched to a gene: 6. This CDR3 has 13 amino acids.

The CDR3 DNA is TGTGCCAGCAGTGACCCGGGAACGGGAGCGGGCACCGGGGAGCTGTTTTTT. The encoded protein is CASSDPGTGAGTGELFF. V and J are TRBV25-1 and TRBJ2-2; possibly TRBD2 for D (6 bases). Germline CDR1 reads MGHDK; CDR2 reads SYGVNS. V was trimmed by 3 bases and J by 4 bases, leaving 18 bases between them. This CDR3 is 17 amino acids long.